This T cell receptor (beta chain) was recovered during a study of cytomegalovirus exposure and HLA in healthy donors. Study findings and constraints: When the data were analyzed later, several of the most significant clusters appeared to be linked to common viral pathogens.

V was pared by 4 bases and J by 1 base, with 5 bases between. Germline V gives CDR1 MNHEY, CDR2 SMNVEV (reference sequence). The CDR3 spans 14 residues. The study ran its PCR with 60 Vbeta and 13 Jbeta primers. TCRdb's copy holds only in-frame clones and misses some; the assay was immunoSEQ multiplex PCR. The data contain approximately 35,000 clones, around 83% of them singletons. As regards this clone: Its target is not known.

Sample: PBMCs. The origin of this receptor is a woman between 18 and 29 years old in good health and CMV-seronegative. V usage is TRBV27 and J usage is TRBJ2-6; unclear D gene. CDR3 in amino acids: CASSYMSGANVLTF. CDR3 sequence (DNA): TGTGCCAGCAGTTATATGTCTGGGGCCAACGTCCTGACTTTC.